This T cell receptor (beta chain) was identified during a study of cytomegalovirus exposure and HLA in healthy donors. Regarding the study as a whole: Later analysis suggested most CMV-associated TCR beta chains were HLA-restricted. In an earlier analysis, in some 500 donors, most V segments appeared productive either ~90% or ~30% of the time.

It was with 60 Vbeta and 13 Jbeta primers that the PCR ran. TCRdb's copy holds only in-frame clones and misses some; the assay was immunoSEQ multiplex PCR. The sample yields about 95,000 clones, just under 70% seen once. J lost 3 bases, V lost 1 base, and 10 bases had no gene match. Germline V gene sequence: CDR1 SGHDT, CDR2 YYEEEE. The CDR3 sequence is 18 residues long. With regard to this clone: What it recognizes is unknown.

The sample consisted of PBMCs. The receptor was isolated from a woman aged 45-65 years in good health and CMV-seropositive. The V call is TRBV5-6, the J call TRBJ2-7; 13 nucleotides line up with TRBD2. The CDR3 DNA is TGTGCCAGCAGCTTGACCTTATGGACTAGCGGGAGAGACTACGAGCAGTACTTC. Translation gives CASSLTLWTSGRDYEQYF.